One sample yielded the 18 T cell receptor beta chains listed below, sequenced in a study of cytomegalovirus exposure and HLA in healthy donors. Libraries were prepared by immunoSEQ multiplex PCR; TCRdb keeps only in-frame clonotypes and omits some of them. Among about 170,000 clones listed, roughly 89% were seen once. Input material: PBMCs. All receptors come from a woman in her late teens or twenties in good health and CMV-seropositive.

V is TRBV6-1 and J is TRBJ1-5; TRBD1 is a possible D gene (6 bases). The ends were cut back, 3 bases at V and 7 bases at J, with 13 bases in the middle. This CDR3 spans 14 amino acids. Germline V gives CDR1 MNHNS, CDR2 SASEGT. This chain's CDR3 is CASSDDRTAQPQHF. CDR3 bases: TGTGCCAGCAGTGATGACAGGACGGCGCAGCCCCAGCATTTT.

The chain joins TRBV19 to TRBJ2-6; 8 positions agree with TRBD1. V was clipped by 7 bases and J by 0 bases; unmatched bases: 5. The CDR3 loop spans 16 amino acids. Germline V CDR1 and CDR2: LNHDA, SQIVND (reference sequence). The DNA for the CDR3 is TGTGCCAGTACAGACAGGGGATTCTCTGGGGCCAACGTCCTGACTTTC. Translated, it gives CASTDRGFSGANVLTF.

The rearrangement uses TRBV19 and TRBJ2-7, with 9 positions matching TRBD2. The CDR3 contains 16 residues. Germline V gene sequence: CDR1 LNHDA, CDR2 SQIVND (reference sequence). Trimming cost V 7 bases and J 4 bases; bases outside gene matches: 14. The CDR3 coding sequence is TGTGCCAGTACCACAAGTGAGGCGGGAGGGCCGTACGAGCAGTACTTC. Translation: CASTTSEAGGPYEQYF.

V gene TRBV27 combines with J gene TRBJ1-1; D ambiguous. The CDR3 runs to 15 residues. V was pared by 1 base and J by 1 base, with 10 bases between. In germline, CDR1 is MNHEY, CDR2 SMNVEV (reference sequence). The CDR3 bases are TGTGCCAGCAGTTTATTCTGGCAAGAGAACACTGAAGCTTTCTTT. Translating gives CASSLFWQENTEAFF.

This rearrangement joins TRBV9 to TRBJ2-7; 8 bases map to TRBD2. Germline CDR1 and CDR2: SGDLS and YYNGEE. V lost 4 bases, J lost 3 bases, and 6 bases stayed unmatched. This CDR3 spans 14 amino acids. This chain's CDR3 is CASSPRGTSYEQYF. The DNA for the CDR3 is TGTGCCAGCAGCCCGCGAGGGACTAGCTACGAGCAGTACTTC. Full variable domain (missing parts from reference TRBV9 and TRBJ2-7): DSGVTQTPKHLITATGQRVTLRCSPRSGDLSVYWYQQSLDQGLQFLIQYYNGEERAKGNILERFSAQQFPDLHSELNLSSLELGDSALYFCASSPRGTSYEQYFGPGTRLTVT.

The V gene is TRBV2, the J gene TRBJ2-7, with 9 bases identical to TRBD1. This CDR3 comprises 14 residues. Trimming took 5 bases from V and 3 from J; bases not matched to a gene: 5. From germline, CDR1 is SNHLY and CDR2 FYNNEI. CDR3 in DNA: TGTGCCAGCAGTCCACAGGGGGCAGTCTACGAGCAGTACTTC. Amino acid sequence: CASSPQGAVYEQYF.

The genes are TRBV5-4 and TRBJ2-5, with 8 bases aligning to TRBD2. CDR1 is SGHNT and CDR2 is YYREEE in the germline V gene (reference sequence). Unmatched junction bases numbered 16, after V lost 4 bases and J lost 14 bases. CDR3 length: 14 residues. This chain's CDR3 is CASSTGGTGARRYF. The CDR3 DNA follows: TGTGCCAGCAGCACGGGGGGGACTGGCGCCAGGAGATACTTC.

For the CDR3, the DNA is TGTGCCAGCAGCCAGGGACTAGCGGAAATCTACGAGCAGTACTTC. It specifies CASSQGLAEIYEQYF. V is TRBV4-2 and J is TRBJ2-7; 11 nucleotides agree with TRBD2. This CDR3 region has 15 residues. With V trimmed by 3 bases and J by 3 bases, 4 bases remained unmatched. CDR1 is LGHNA, CDR2 YNFKEQ, per germline.

This rearrangement joins TRBV19 to TRBJ2-7; 8 nucleotides align to TRBD2. CDR1 and CDR2 (germline): LNHDA, SQIVND (reference sequence). The trim removed 5 bases at V and 7 bases at J, leaving 16 bases unmatched. This CDR3 contains 16 residues. CDR3: CASSGRTSGNPWEQYF. The CDR3 coding sequence is TGTGCCAGTAGTGGCAGAACTAGCGGCAACCCCTGGGAGCAGTACTTC. Full variable domain (remainder filled in from reference TRBV19 and TRBJ2-7): DGGITQSPKYLFRKEGQNVTLSCEQNLNHDAMYWYRQDPGQGLRLIYYSQIVNDFQKGDIAEGYSVSREKKESFPLTVTSAQKNPTAFYLCASSGRTSGNPWEQYFGPGTRLTVT.

The chain couples TRBV28 to TRBJ2-7, with 8 bases that match TRBD1. The germline V gene has CDR1 MDHEN and CDR2 SYDVKM. This CDR3 region has 15 residues. V lost 2 bases and J lost 3; bases outside the gene matches: 6. The CDR3 loop reads CASSLQGAGNYEQYF. The CDR3 DNA reads as TGTGCCAGCAGTTTACAGGGGGCTGGAAACTACGAGCAGTACTTC.

The chain employs TRBV7-9 and TRBJ2-7, with 7 bases aligning to TRBD1. V gave up 5 bases and J gave up 6 bases; unmatched junction bases: 7. In germline, CDR1 is SEHNR, CDR2 FQNEAQ (reference sequence). The CDR3 totals 13 residues. CDR3 DNA sequence: TGTGCCAGCAGCCTGGGACAGTCAGGCGAGCAGTACTTC. It yields the protein CASSLGQSGEQYF. Complete variable domain (other parts from reference TRBV7-9 and TRBJ2-7): DTGVSQNPRHKITKRGQNVTFRCDPISEHNRLYWYRQTLGQGPEFLTYFQNEAQLEKSRLLSDRFSAERPKGSFSTLEIQRTEQGDSAMYLCASSLGQSGEQYFGPGTRLTVT.

V usage is TRBV15 and J usage is TRBJ2-1; 8 bases map to TRBD1. The V gene end was trimmed by 3 bases and the J gene end by 9 bases; junction bases not matched to a gene: 10. The germline gives CDR1 LNHNV, CDR2 YYDKDF (reference sequence). This CDR3 region has 15 residues. DNA for the CDR3: TGTGCCACCAGCAGCCTATACGGGACAGGTAGTGAGCAGTTCTTC. It yields the protein CATSSLYGTGSEQFF. The entire variable domain, with the rest obtained from reference TRBV15 and TRBJ2-1, is as follows: DAMVIQNPRYQVTQFGKPVTLSCSQTLNHNVMYWYQQKSSQAPKLLFHYYDKDFNNEADTPDNFQSRRPNTSFCFLDIRSPGLGDTAMYLCATSSLYGTGSEQFFGPGTRLTVL.

This sequence joins TRBV11-2 and TRBJ2-7; D is ambiguous. Trimming removed 4 bases at V and 0 bases at J, with 13 bases between. The CDR3 runs to 15 residues. CDR1 is SGHAT and CDR2 is FQNNGV in the germline V gene. Here the CDR3 reads CASSSYGSVSYEQYF. DNA for the CDR3: TGTGCCAGCAGCTCCTACGGCAGCGTCTCCTACGAGCAGTACTTC.

V and J are TRBV9 and TRBJ2-2; D gene unclear. CDR1 is SGDLS, CDR2 YYNGEE, per germline. Trimming stripped 0 bases from V and 2 bases from J, with 14 bases between. The CDR3 has 17 amino acids. The CDR3 protein is CASSVESGSGNTGELFF. The CDR3 DNA is TGTGCCAGCAGCGTAGAATCCGGTAGTGGTAACACCGGGGAGCTGTTTTTT. The full variable domain, completed using reference TRBV9 and TRBJ2-2, is DSGVTQTPKHLITATGQRVTLRCSPRSGDLSVYWYQQSLDQGLQFLIQYYNGEERAKGNILERFSAQQFPDLHSELNLSSLELGDSALYFCASSVESGSGNTGELFFGEGSRLTVL.

The chain recombines TRBV19 with TRBJ1-5; D may be TRBD1 (5 bases). CDR3 length: 15 residues. The V and J ends lost 7 bases and 0 bases respectively, with 13 bases between them. CDR1 and CDR2 (germline): LNHDA, SQIVND (reference sequence). The CDR3: CASKVGPYSNQPQHF. The CDR3 region has the DNA TGTGCCAGTAAAGTGGGGCCTTATAGCAATCAGCCCCAGCATTTT. Variable domain in full (rest from reference TRBV19 and TRBJ1-5): DGGITQSPKYLFRKEGQNVTLSCEQNLNHDAMYWYRQDPGQGLRLIYYSQIVNDFQKGDIAEGYSVSREKKESFPLTVTSAQKNPTAFYLCASKVGPYSNQPQHFGDGTRLSIL.

V gene TRBV6-5 combines with J gene TRBJ1-1; 7 positions match TRBD1. The junction had 5 bases not matched to a gene; V was cut back by 7 bases and J by 0 bases. This CDR3 comprises 14 residues. CDR1 MNHEY and CDR2 SVGAGI come from the germline V gene. In nucleotides, the CDR3 is TGTGCCAGCACCAAGACAGGGCTGAACACTGAAGCTTTCTTT. Translation: CASTKTGLNTEAFF.

In its sample, this clone was seen once. The chain couples TRBV7-2 to TRBJ2-1; D may be TRBD2 (5 bases). V gave up 2 bases and J gave up 4 bases, with 12 bases separating them. Germline lookup yields CDR1 SGHTA and CDR2 FQGNSA. The CDR3 is made up of 15 amino acids. CDR3 bases: TGTGCCAGCAGCTTACAGACGGGAACGTACAATGAGCAGTTCTTC. Its protein is CASSLQTGTYNEQFF. The whole variable domain, remainder taken from reference TRBV7-2 and TRBJ2-1, is GAGVSQSPSNKVTEKGKDVELRCDPISGHTALYWYRQSLGQGLEFLIYFQGNSAPDKSGLPSDRFSAERTGGSVSTLTIQRTQQEDSAVYLCASSLQTGTYNEQFFGPGTRLTVL.

The chain employs TRBV19 and TRBJ1-1, with TRBD1 as a possible D gene (6 bases). CDR1 LNHDA and CDR2 SQIVND come from the germline V gene (reference sequence). Trimming shortened V by 7 bases and J by 4 bases, and 22 bases separated the two germline ends. The CDR3 sequence is 16 residues long. The chain's CDR3 is CASTLGGGRYVTEAFF. The CDR3 nucleotides read TGTGCCAGTACCCTTGGGGGGGGCCGCTATGTCACTGAAGCTTTCTTT. The full variable domain, with the rest looked up from reference TRBV19 and TRBJ1-1, is DGGITQSPKYLFRKEGQNVTLSCEQNLNHDAMYWYRQDPGQGLRLIYYSQIVNDFQKGDIAEGYSVSREKKESFPLTVTSAQKNPTAFYLCASTLGGGRYVTEAFFGQGTRLTVV.